Presented here are 28 T cell receptor beta chains from one specimen sequenced in a study of blood T cell repertoires in COVID-19 (TCRdb year 2020). Libraries came from the immunoSEQ multiplex PCR assay. Here the immuneACCESS table is served through TCRdb, limited to in-frame sequences with V and J called. Missing clones are a known gap in these copies; in checked studies unresolved V genes cover under half, and the rest lacks a known reason. The sample table holds 60,000 to 80,000 clones, of which 75% to 90% were seen once. The ten largest account for about 0.6% of the sample. Source material: peripheral blood. The receptors shown here come from a man between 60 and 75 years old with acute or convalescent COVID-19.

The J gene is TRBJ2-7, the V gene TRBV6-6; 10 nucleotides align to TRBD2. The CDR3 length is 16 residues. Germline CDR1 is MNHNY and CDR2 is SVGAGI (reference sequence). The V segment lost 0 bases and the J segment 2 bases; nucleotides outside the gene matches: 4. This chain's CDR3 is CASSYSTGLATYEQYF. The CDR3 region has the DNA TGTGCCAGCAGTTACTCGACGGGACTAGCGACCTACGAGCAGTACTTC.

V gene TRBV6-5 combines with J gene TRBJ2-6; no firm D call. V was shortened by 2 bases and J by 2 bases, with 10 bases between the two germline ends. Germline V CDR1 and CDR2: MNHEY, SVGAGI. The CDR3 is 16 amino acids. The CDR3 is CASSYNSGPGANVLTF. Written as DNA, the CDR3 is TGTGCCAGCAGTTACAATTCGGGTCCTGGGGCCAACGTCCTGACTTTC.

This chain connects TRBV9 to TRBJ2-1; D remains ambiguous. Looked up from germline, CDR1 is SGDLS and CDR2 is YYNGEE. Trimming took 0 bases from V and 7 from J, leaving 8 bases between them. This CDR3 spans 13 amino acids. CDR3 region: CASSVAPLNEQFF. For the CDR3, the DNA is TGTGCCAGCAGCGTAGCTCCCCTAAATGAGCAGTTCTTC.

J is TRBJ2-3 and V is TRBV3-1 (or the pseudogene TRBV3-2); TRBD2 might be the D (6 bases). Looked up from germline, CDR1 is LGHDT and CDR2 is YNNKEL (reference sequence). Trimming left V 2 bases short and J 4 bases short, with 13 bases between. This CDR3 has 15 amino acids. The DNA for the CDR3 is TGTGCCAGCAGCCAATTCAGGAGGGGCCCAGATACGCAGTATTTT. Translation gives CASSQFRRGPDTQYF.

This clone occurred once. The J gene is TRBJ2-7, the V gene TRBV19; 8 nucleotides align to TRBD2. The CDR3 has 15 amino acids. Germline trimming cut 1 base from V and 0 bases from J; bases unmatched to any gene: 2. CDR1 is LNHDA, CDR2 SQIVND, per germline (reference sequence). The CDR3 DNA sequence: TGTGCCAGTAGTATAGCGGGGGGGGTCTCCTACGAGCAGTACTTC. Its protein is CASSIAGGVSYEQYF.

V is TRBV7-8 and J is TRBJ2-3, with 8 positions matching TRBD2. The J segment lost 6 bases and the V segment lost 5 bases, leaving 10 bases of the junction unmatched. CDR1 SGHVS and CDR2 FQNEAQ come from the germline V gene. The CDR3 is 15 amino acids. CDR3 nucleotide sequence: TGTGCCAGCAGCGCGGACTGGACGGGGGGGGATACGCAGTATTTT. This sequence encodes CASSADWTGGDTQYF.

V and J are TRBV5-1 and TRBJ2-5; 11 bases are shared with TRBD2. With V trimmed by 4 bases and J by 2 bases, 4 bases remained unmatched. CDR1 and CDR2 (germline): SGHRS, YFSETQ. The CDR3 has 15 amino acids. The CDR3 sequence is CASSPGLAEQETQYF. CDR3 bases: TGCGCCAGCAGCCCGGGACTAGCGGAACAAGAGACCCAGTACTTC.

The chain uses TRBV27 and TRBJ1-6; TRBD1 matches at 7 bases. The germline CDR1 and CDR2 sequences are MNHEY and SMNVEV (reference sequence). J lost 7 bases, V lost 4 bases, and 10 bases had no gene match. This CDR3 region has 16 residues. The CDR3 protein is CASSSIFGTENSPLHF. The CDR3 DNA follows: TGTGCCAGCAGTTCTATCTTCGGGACAGAGAATTCACCCCTCCACTTT.

CDR3 bases: TGTGCCAGCAGCTTAGACCGAGCGGGGTCCTACGAGCAGTACTTC. Its protein product is CASSLDRAGSYEQYF. The chain couples TRBV11-2 to TRBJ2-7, with 7 bases identical to TRBD2. Looked up from germline, CDR1 is SGHAT and CDR2 is FQNNGV. The V and J ends lost 0 bases and 1 base, in that order; junction bases with no gene match: 3. The CDR3 is made up of 15 amino acids.

The rearrangement links TRBV20-1 to TRBJ1-6; D gene unclear. V lost 3 bases and J 5 bases, leaving 8 bases between the germline ends. CDR3 length: 13 residues. The germline V gene encodes CDR1 DFQATT and CDR2 SNEGSKA (reference sequence). The CDR3 spells CSASELNNSPLHF. The CDR3 DNA follows: TGCAGTGCTAGTGAACTAAATAATTCACCCCTCCACTTT.

The V and J genes are TRBV5-1 and TRBJ1-1; D is unresolved. This CDR3 comprises 11 residues. The V gene lost 4 bases and the J gene lost 10 bases, with 11 bases spanning the gap. Germline V gene lookup returns CDR1 SGHRS and CDR2 YFSETQ. CDR3 region: CASSHGGGAFF. The CDR3 region has the DNA TGCGCCAGCAGCCACGGCGGCGGAGCTTTCTTT.

The chain links TRBV3-1 (or the pseudogene TRBV3-2) to TRBJ2-7, with D unresolved. Trimming pared 4 bases from V and 0 bases from J, leaving 10 bases between. The CDR3 spans 14 residues. Germline values: CDR1 LGHDT, CDR2 YNNKEL (reference sequence). The CDR3 bases are TGTGCCAGCAGCCGTAGAGTGAGCTCCTACGAGCAGTACTTC. This encodes CASSRRVSSYEQYF.

This chain links TRBV6-5 with TRBJ1-6, with TRBD1 matching over 7 bases. Unmatched junction bases numbered 6, after V lost 6 bases and J lost 13 bases. CDR1 and CDR2 from the germline V gene are MNHEY and SVGAGI. The CDR3 extends over 12 amino acids. This chain's CDR3 is CASSRGQPPLHF. The DNA for the CDR3 is TGTGCCAGCAGCCGGGGACAGCCGCCCCTCCACTTT.

This clone was seen a handful of times. This chain joins TRBV7-9 and TRBJ2-3; TRBD1 agrees at 9 bases. The germline V gene has CDR1 SEHNR and CDR2 FQNEAQ (reference sequence). The CDR3 is 17 residues long. The V gene end was trimmed by 4 bases and the J gene end by 1 base; junction bases not matched to a gene: 9. CDR3 in amino acids: CASSSGQGVTGTDTQYF. The CDR3 bases are TGTGCCAGCAGCTCGGGACAGGGCGTCACCGGCACAGATACGCAGTATTTT.

V and J are TRBV27 and TRBJ2-1; D perhaps matches TRBD2 (6 bases). Germline V gene sequence: CDR1 MNHEY, CDR2 SMNVEV (reference sequence). V lost 5 bases and J 7 bases, leaving 12 bases between the germline ends. The CDR3 loop spans 13 amino acids. This CDR3 is CASSPTRGNEQFF. CDR3 sequence (DNA): TGTGCCAGCAGTCCAACCCGGGGGAATGAGCAGTTCTTC.

This rearrangement joins TRBV7-3 to TRBJ2-1; 11 nucleotides match TRBD2. The CDR3 totals 15 residues. Germline CDR1 is SGHTA and CDR2 is FQGTGA. Germline trimming cut 5 bases from V and 5 bases from J; bases unmatched to any gene: 5. For the CDR3, the DNA is TGTGCCAGCAGCCTAGCGGGAGGTAGGGACAATGAGCAGTTCTTC. Its protein product is CASSLAGGRDNEQFF. Variable domain in full (rest from reference TRBV7-3 and TRBJ2-1): GAGVSQTPSNKVTEKGKYVELRCDPISGHTALYWYRQSLGQGPEFLIYFQGTGAADDSGLPNDRFFAVRPEGSVSTLKIQRTERGDSAVYLCASSLAGGRDNEQFFGPGTRLTVL.

This chain links TRBV6-5 with TRBJ2-7, with D maybe TRBD1 (6 bases). Between the trimmed V and J ends, which lost 10 bases and 1 base, there was a span of 14 bases. This CDR3 region has 13 residues. Looked up from germline, CDR1 is MNHEY and CDR2 is SVGAGI. CDR3 DNA: TGTGCCACAACCCCAGGGGTATCCTACGAGCAGTACTTC. Translating it yields CATTPGVSYEQYF.

The chain recombines TRBV6-4 with TRBJ1-2; a possible D gene is TRBD1 (6 bases). The germline V gene encodes CDR1 MRHNA and CDR2 SNTAGT. The CDR3 has 13 residues. V lost 6 bases and J 7 bases, leaving 15 bases between the germline ends. CDR3 sequence reads: CASSVDRNGGYTF. CDR3 nucleotides: TGTGCCAGCAGCGTAGACAGGAATGGTGGCTACACCTTC.

The chain links TRBV6-5 to TRBJ1-4; TRBD1 might be the D (6 bases). This CDR3 region has 14 residues. Germline-derived CDR1 and CDR2 are MNHEY and SVGAGI. Trimming took 6 bases from V and 3 from J, leaving 11 bases between them. The DNA of the CDR3 is TGTGCCAGCAGCCGGACAGACTCTAATGAAAAACTGTTTTTT. Its protein product is CASSRTDSNEKLFF.

The rearrangement joins TRBV7-8 to TRBJ2-7, with 7 positions matching TRBD1. The CDR3 covers 14 residues. V lost 5 bases and J lost 5; bases outside the gene matches: 9. Germline CDR1 is SGHVS and CDR2 is FQNEAQ. As DNA, the CDR3 is TGTGCCAGCAGCCAACGACAGGGAAGAGACGAGCAGTACTTC. Translation: CASSQRQGRDEQYF.

The CDR3 DNA is TGTGCCAGTAGTATGGGACTAGCGGGAGGGGTGAGCGCGGTCTCTGGGGCCAACGTCCTGACTTTC. This codes for CASSMGLAGGVSAVSGANVLTF. The chain couples TRBV19 to TRBJ2-6; 16 nucleotides match TRBD2. The CDR3 consists of 22 residues. J lost 0 bases, V lost 3 bases, and 11 bases had no gene match. Germline V gene sequence: CDR1 LNHDA, CDR2 SQIVND (reference sequence).

The chain is built from TRBV4-1 and TRBJ1-3; 8 bases line up with TRBD1. Unmatched junction bases numbered 3, after V lost 2 bases and J lost 0 bases. The germline V gene encodes CDR1 MGHRA and CDR2 YSYEKL. This CDR3 comprises 16 residues. CDR3 nucleotides: TGCGCCAGCAGCCAAAGGGACAGGAGCTCTGGAAACACCATATATTTT. It translates to CASSQRDRSSGNTIYF.

V is TRBV7-8 and J is TRBJ1-5, with D maybe TRBD1 (6 bases). Trimming removed 3 bases at V and 3 bases at J, with 12 bases between. From germline, CDR1 is SGHVS and CDR2 FQNEAQ. CDR3 size: 15 residues. CDR3 protein: CASSFVRDINQPQHF. The CDR3 DNA sequence: TGTGCCAGCAGCTTCGTCAGGGACATCAATCAGCCCCAGCATTTT.

The V and J genes are TRBV7-9 and TRBJ2-1, with no clear D. There are 13 residues in the CDR3. Germline V CDR1 and CDR2: SEHNR, FQNEAQ (reference sequence). Trimming left V 4 bases short and J 8 bases short, with 12 bases between. CDR3 sequence reads: CASSSTPGDEQFF. The CDR3 DNA reads as TGTGCCAGCAGCTCGACTCCTGGCGATGAGCAGTTCTTC.

The J gene is TRBJ2-4, the V gene TRBV29-1; 9 nucleotides line up with TRBD1. CDR1 and CDR2 from the germline V gene are SQVTM and ANQGSEA. V dropped 4 bases and J dropped 8; count of bases not matched to a gene: 9. The CDR3 has 14 amino acids. The CDR3 spells CSVGRGQGGDIQYF. DNA of the CDR3: TGCAGCGTTGGCCGGGGACAGGGAGGGGACATTCAGTACTTC.

The chain couples TRBV2 to TRBJ1-1; D perhaps matches TRBD1 (5 bases). Trimming removed 2 bases at V and 6 bases at J, with 13 bases between. CDR1 and CDR2 from the germline V gene are SNHLY and FYNNEI. The CDR3 has 14 amino acids. CDR3 bases: TGTGCCAGCAGTGAACAGGGATTCGGGCCTGAAGCTTTCTTT. As protein: CASSEQGFGPEAFF. Filled out from reference TRBV2 and TRBJ1-1, the complete variable domain reads EPEVTQTPSHQVTQMGQEVILRCVPISNHLYFYWYRQILGQKVEFLVSFYNNEISEKSEIFDDQFSVERPDGSNFTLKIRSTKLEDSAMYFCASSEQGFGPEAFFGQGTRLTVV.

The rearrangement joins TRBV27 to TRBJ1-6, with D hard to call. The CDR3 runs to 14 residues. Trimming removed 5 bases at V and 0 bases at J, with 5 bases between. The germline V gene encodes CDR1 MNHEY and CDR2 SMNVEV (reference sequence). In DNA form, the CDR3 reads TGTGCCAGCAGTGCTAGCTCCTATAATTCACCCCTCCACTTT. It codes for CASSASSYNSPLHF.

V and J are TRBV5-6 and TRBJ2-1, with no clear D. The V gene lost 4 bases and the J gene lost 8 bases, with 13 bases spanning the gap. The germline CDR1 and CDR2 sequences are SGHDT and YYEEEE. CDR3 length equals 13 residues. Written as DNA, the CDR3 is TGTGCCAGCAGCCCGACACGTCCCGATGAGCAGTTCTTC. Protein product: CASSPTRPDEQFF.